The 26 T cell receptor beta chains below were found in one sample sequenced in a study of blood T cell repertoires in COVID-19 (dated by TCRdb to about 2020). Receptor amplification or capture employed the immunoSEQ multiplex PCR assay. TCRdb took over this immuneACCESS table, retaining in-frame rearrangements with V and J assigned. Such tables are incomplete; in checked studies, under half of the missing clones stem from an unresolved V gene, and the remainder is unexplained. A total of roughly 280,000 clones appear in this sample, 85% to 90% of them only once. Approximately 4% of the sample lies in the top ten. What was sequenced was PBMCs or T cells enriched from blood (not recorded which). Receptors were obtained from a woman aged 30 to 39 with acute COVID-19.

V usage is TRBV27 and J usage is TRBJ2-2, with 8 bases identical to TRBD1. V shed 6 bases and J 2 bases; nucleotides not matched to a gene: 5. Germline lookup yields CDR1 MNHEY and CDR2 SMNVEV (reference sequence). CDR3 size: 15 residues. CDR3 DNA sequence: TGTGCCAGCAGCCGGACAGGGCTAAACACCGGGGAGCTGTTTTTT. Encoded protein: CASSRTGLNTGELFF.

The chain is built from TRBV12-3 or TRBV12-4 and TRBJ2-7; D possibly corresponds to TRBD1 (5 bases). This CDR3 region has 13 residues. V shed 5 bases and J shed 3 bases, with 11 bases lying between them. Here the CDR3 reads CASSLGQRYEQYF. CDR3 in DNA: TGTGCCAGCAGTCTCGGACAACGCTACGAGCAGTACTTC.

This sequence joins TRBV27 and TRBJ2-7; no clear D gene. The length of the CDR3 is 13 residues. CDR1 is MNHEY, CDR2 SMNVEV, per germline (reference sequence). The V gene lost 3 bases and the J gene lost 0 bases, with 6 bases spanning the gap. The CDR3: CASSLTSSYEQYF. The CDR3 region has the DNA TGTGCCAGCAGTTTGACAAGCTCCTACGAGCAGTACTTC.

This clone was detected only a few times. In nucleotides, the CDR3 is TGTGCCAGCAGCCTTACTATCAGTGAGCAGTTCTTC. Protein: CASSLTISEQFF. The V and J genes are TRBV7-9 and TRBJ2-1; D call uncertain. This CDR3 region has 12 residues. CDR1 and CDR2 (germline): SEHNR, FQNEAQ (reference sequence). Trimming removed 5 bases at V and 9 bases at J, with 11 bases between.

This chain connects TRBV9 to TRBJ1-5; 10 bases line up with TRBD1. Per germline, CDR1 SGDLS and CDR2 YYNGEE. The CDR3 extends over 16 amino acids. The trim removed 0 bases at V and 4 bases at J, leaving 4 bases unmatched. For the CDR3, the DNA is TGTGCCAGCAGCGTAGATGGGACAGGGGCAAATCAGCCCCAGCATTTT. This codes for CASSVDGTGANQPQHF.

CDR3 loop: CASSLDLVTNEQFF. The CDR3 DNA sequence: TGTGCCAGCAGCCTCGATCTAGTTACCAATGAGCAGTTCTTC. The chain carries TRBV9 and TRBJ2-1, with unresolved D. Looked up from germline, CDR1 is SGDLS and CDR2 is YYNGEE. Trimming took off 4 bases at V and 6 bases at J, with 14 bases between the two ends. CDR3 length: 14 amino acids.

The chain uses TRBV11-2 and TRBJ2-1; no clear D. The germline V gene encodes CDR1 SGHAT and CDR2 FQNNGV. This CDR3 comprises 14 residues. V lost 3 bases and J 7 bases, leaving 13 bases between the germline ends. The CDR3 DNA reads as TGTGCCAGCAGCTTGACTTCTGTAGTGAATGAGCAGTTCTTC. Its protein product is CASSLTSVVNEQFF.

The chain joins TRBV2 to TRBJ1-5; the D is unclear. Between the trimmed V and J ends, which lost 7 bases and 3 bases, there was a span of 10 bases. This CDR3 is 13 amino acids long. Germline V gives CDR1 SNHLY, CDR2 FYNNEI. CDR3 sequence: CASNQVVNQPQHF. CDR3 nucleotides: TGTGCCAGCAACCAGGTCGTCAATCAGCCCCAGCATTTT.

The chain is built from TRBV18 and TRBJ1-6, with D possibly matching TRBD1 (6 bases). Germline lookup yields CDR1 KGHSH and CDR2 LQKENI. The CDR3 loop spans 13 amino acids. The V gene lost 3 bases and the J gene lost 7 bases, with 7 bases spanning the gap. CDR3 in amino acids: CASSPDRNSPLHF. Written as DNA, the CDR3 is TGTGCCAGCTCACCTGACAGGAATTCACCCCTCCACTTT.

This chain uses TRBV3-1 (or the pseudogene TRBV3-2) with TRBJ2-3; TRBD2 matches at 7 bases. With 0 bases clipped from V and 2 bases from J, the junction kept 11 bases outside the gene matches. CDR1 is LGHDT and CDR2 is YNNKEL in the germline V gene (reference sequence). The CDR3 loop spans 18 amino acids. The CDR3 nucleotides read TGTGCCAGCAGCCAAGATTCGGGCGGGGGATCTCTCACAGATACGCAGTATTTT. As protein: CASSQDSGGGSLTDTQYF.

The rearrangement uses TRBV28 and TRBJ2-1, with 8 bases that match TRBD2. The CDR3 covers 14 residues. In germline, CDR1 is MDHEN, CDR2 SYDVKM. V lost 6 bases, J lost 7 bases, and 8 bases stayed unmatched. The CDR3 protein is CASRPPGLGNEQFF. In DNA form, the CDR3 reads TGTGCCAGCAGACCACCGGGACTAGGAAATGAGCAGTTCTTC. Complete variable domain (other parts from reference TRBV28 and TRBJ2-1): DVKVTQSSRYLVKRTGEKVFLECVQDMDHENMFWYRQDPGLGLRLIYFSYDVKMKEKGDIPEGYSVSREKKERFSLILESASTNQTSMYLCASRPPGLGNEQFFGPGTRLTVL.

The chain joins TRBV6-5 to TRBJ2-1; the D gene is possibly TRBD2 (6 bases). V was shortened by 6 bases and J by 3 bases, with 12 bases between the two germline ends. The germline V gene has CDR1 MNHEY and CDR2 SVGAGI. This CDR3 contains 14 residues. CDR3 in amino acids: CASSGTGSYNEQFF. The CDR3 DNA follows: TGTGCCAGCAGCGGCACCGGGAGCTACAATGAGCAGTTCTTC.

The rearrangement joins TRBV27 to TRBJ2-3; TRBD2 aligns across 10 bases. V was clipped by 10 bases and J by 9 bases; unmatched bases: 13. This CDR3 spans 14 amino acids. Germline-derived CDR1 and CDR2 are MNHEY and SMNVEV (reference sequence). The CDR3, as DNA: TGTGCCACCGTGGGTCTAGCGGGAGTAGGCACGCAGTATTTT. This codes for CATVGLAGVGTQYF.

This clone was recorded many times. The chain combines TRBV3-1 (or the pseudogene TRBV3-2) with TRBJ2-3; D may be TRBD2 (6 bases). V was shortened by 0 bases and J by 3 bases, with 10 bases between the two germline ends. Per germline, CDR1 LGHDT and CDR2 YNNKEL (reference sequence). The CDR3 contains 15 residues. The CDR3 region has the DNA TGTGCCAGCAGCCAAGATTCCAGCGGGACAGATACGCAGTATTTT. Translated: CASSQDSSGTDTQYF.

The J gene is TRBJ2-7, the V gene TRBV28; no clear D. CDR3 length: 12 amino acids. V was trimmed by 3 bases and J by 3 bases, leaving 6 bases between them. From germline, CDR1 is MDHEN and CDR2 SYDVKM. Written as DNA, the CDR3 is TGTGCCAGCAGTTTTTCAGTCTACGAGCAGTACTTC. It codes for CASSFSVYEQYF.

The chain carries TRBV6-5 and TRBJ2-2; 8 bases are a match to TRBD2. Germline V lookup: CDR1 MNHEY, CDR2 SVGAGI. The length of the CDR3 is 15 residues. The junction had 8 bases not matched to a gene; V was cut back by 6 bases and J by 5 bases. In DNA, the CDR3 is TGTGCCAGCAGCCCCCAGAGCGGGAGTACCGGGGAGCTGTTTTTT. This sequence encodes CASSPQSGSTGELFF.

This clone was detected only a few times. V is TRBV19 and J is TRBJ1-1; D remains ambiguous. CDR3 length: 13 residues. V lost 9 bases and J 0 bases, leaving 11 bases between the germline ends. Per the germline V gene, CDR1 is LNHDA and CDR2 is SQIVND (reference sequence). The CDR3 DNA reads TGTGCCAGCGCGCAAATCATGAACACTGAAGCTTTCTTT. This encodes CASAQIMNTEAFF.

The table lists this clone with a count of one. The V gene is TRBV6-4, the J gene TRBJ1-5; unclear D gene. The germline V and J ends were trimmed by 4 bases and 4 bases, with 8 bases remaining between them. Germline V gives CDR1 MRHNA, CDR2 SNTAGT. This CDR3 is built from 13 residues. The CDR3 protein is CASSVSENQPQHF. CDR3 coding DNA: TGTGCCAGCAGTGTTTCGGAGAATCAGCCCCAGCATTTT.

The chain has TRBV3-1 (or the pseudogene TRBV3-2) and TRBJ2-2; 8 bases agree with TRBD2. The junction had 2 bases not matched to a gene; V was cut back by 7 bases and J by 4 bases. The length of the CDR3 is 13 residues. The germline gives CDR1 LGHDT, CDR2 YNNKEL (reference sequence). CDR3 coding DNA: TGTGCCAGCACCGGGACTAGCACCGGGGAGCTGTTTTTT. This codes for CASTGTSTGELFF.

This chain links TRBV5-1 with TRBJ2-7; TRBD1 matches 8 bases. The junction had 8 bases not matched to a gene; V was cut back by 4 bases and J by 2 bases. Looked up from germline, CDR1 is SGHRS and CDR2 is YFSETQ. The CDR3 covers 15 residues. CDR3 nucleotide sequence: TGCGCCAGCAGCAGACTGGGACAGGTACCCTACGAGCAGTACTTC. It codes for CASSRLGQVPYEQYF.

J is TRBJ1-5 and V is TRBV28; TRBD1 matches 7 bases. Germline loops: CDR1 MDHEN, CDR2 SYDVKM. The CDR3 spans 14 residues. With 7 bases clipped from V and 2 bases from J, the junction kept 5 bases outside the gene matches. For the CDR3, the DNA is TGTGCCAGCAACGGACAGGTAGGCAATCAGCCCCAGCATTTT. Its translation is CASNGQVGNQPQHF.

The chain employs TRBV18 and TRBJ2-1; maybe TRBD2 (5 bases). There are 19 residues in the CDR3. The germline CDR1 and CDR2 sequences are KGHSH and LQKENI. V was pared by 0 bases and J by 2 bases, with 20 bases between. For the CDR3, the DNA is TGTGCCAGCTCACCACCTATATTAACAGCGGATCAACCCTACAATGAGCAGTTCTTC. Protein: CASSPPILTADQPYNEQFF.

This clone was recorded only once. The rearrangement links TRBV27 to TRBJ1-2; 7 bases fit TRBD1. The CDR3 sequence is 18 residues long. The V segment lost 3 bases and the J segment 0 bases; nucleotides outside the gene matches: 13. Per germline, CDR1 MNHEY and CDR2 SMNVEV (reference sequence). The CDR3 reads CASSFRGDRVGANYGYTF. The CDR3 region has the DNA TGTGCCAGCAGTTTTAGGGGAGACAGGGTGGGAGCTAACTATGGCTACACCTTC.

This clone was detected once. The V and J genes are TRBV3-1 (or the pseudogene TRBV3-2) and TRBJ1-3; D may be TRBD1 (6 bases). The V gene lost 4 bases and the J gene lost 4 bases, with 17 bases spanning the gap. Germline CDR1 is LGHDT and CDR2 is YNNKEL (reference sequence). The length of the CDR3 is 16 residues. CDR3 region: CASSLHHGGAGNTIYF. CDR3 nucleotide sequence: TGTGCCAGCAGCCTCCACCACGGGGGGGCAGGAAACACCATATATTTT.

The count of this clone is one. This chain connects TRBV4-1 to TRBJ2-1; D is unresolved. This CDR3 comprises 14 residues. The germline gives CDR1 MGHRA, CDR2 YSYEKL. Trimming cost V 1 base and J 6 bases, with 10 bases left between them. The CDR3 nucleotides are TGCGCCAGCAGCCAAGGGGCCCTATCCAATGAGCAGTTCTTC. It specifies CASSQGALSNEQFF.

This chain joins TRBV2 and TRBJ1-2; weak D call: TRBD1 (6 bases). Per the germline V gene, CDR1 is SNHLY and CDR2 is FYNNEI. Trimming shortened V by 6 bases and J by 0 bases, and 14 bases separated the two germline ends. The CDR3 runs to 15 residues. Here the CDR3 reads CASRTGTPSNYGYTF. CDR3 DNA sequence: TGTGCCAGCAGGACCGGGACACCATCTAACTATGGCTACACCTTC.